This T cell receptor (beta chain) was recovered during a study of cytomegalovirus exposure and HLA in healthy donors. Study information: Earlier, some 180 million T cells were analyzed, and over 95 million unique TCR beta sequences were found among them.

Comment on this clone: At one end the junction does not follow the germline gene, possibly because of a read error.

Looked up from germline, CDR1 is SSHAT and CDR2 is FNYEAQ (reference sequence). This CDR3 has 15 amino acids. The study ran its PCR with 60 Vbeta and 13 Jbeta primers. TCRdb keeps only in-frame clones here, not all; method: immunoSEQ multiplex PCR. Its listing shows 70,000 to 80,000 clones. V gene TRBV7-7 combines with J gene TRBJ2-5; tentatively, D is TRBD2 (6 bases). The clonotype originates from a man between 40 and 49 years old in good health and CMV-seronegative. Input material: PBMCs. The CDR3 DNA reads TGTGCTAGCAGCAGCGCCGGAGGGGTGCAAGAGACCCAGTACTTC. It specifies CASSSAGGVQETQYF.